What follows are 23 T cell receptor beta chains derived from one specimen sequenced in a study of blood T cell repertoires in COVID-19. Repertoires were generated with immunoSEQ multiplex PCR, while TCRdb's copy carries only in-frame clones and drops some. Found here are 26,000 or so clones, around 66% of them singletons; the top ten hold 7.3%. The sequenced sample was peripheral blood. These receptors came from a man aged 55 to 70 with active or convalescent COVID-19.

V is TRBV12-3 or TRBV12-4 and J is TRBJ2-3; D is ambiguous. Trimming stripped 3 bases from V and 1 base from J, with 5 bases between. This CDR3 comprises 13 residues. DNA for the CDR3: TGTGCCAGCAGTTTGGCTGGCACAGATACGCAGTATTTT. Translation gives CASSLAGTDTQYF.

The genes are TRBV2 and TRBJ2-3; 11 nucleotides line up with TRBD2. There are 16 residues in the CDR3. Germline V CDR1 and CDR2: SNHLY, FYNNEI. The V and J ends lost 5 bases and 0 bases, in that order; junction bases with no gene match: 4. The CDR3 DNA reads TGTGCCAGCAGTCATACTAGCGGGGGAAGCACAGATACGCAGTATTTT. Encoded protein: CASSHTSGGSTDTQYF.

In this sample, this clone turned up a few times. The genes are TRBV9 and TRBJ2-5, with a tentative D call TRBD1 (5 bases). Germline CDR1 reads SGDLS; CDR2 reads YYNGEE. Trimming took off 0 bases at V and 2 bases at J, with 14 bases between the two ends. CDR3 length: 16 residues. The DNA for the CDR3 is TGTGCCAGCAGCGTAGCAGGGTTCCAAGGTCAAGAGACCCAGTACTTC. It codes for CASSVAGFQGQETQYF.

V and J are TRBV2 and TRBJ1-6; 8 bases match TRBD1. CDR1 is SNHLY and CDR2 is FYNNEI in the germline V gene. The junction had 3 bases not matched to a gene; V was cut back by 4 bases and J by 7 bases. This CDR3 has 14 residues. The CDR3 sequence: CASSGTGQNSPLHF. In DNA form, the CDR3 reads TGTGCCAGCAGTGGGACAGGGCAGAATTCACCCCTCCACTTT. The variable domain in full, with the rest retrieved from reference TRBV2 and TRBJ1-6, is EPEVTQTPSHQVTQMGQEVILRCVPISNHLYFYWYRQILGQKVEFLVSFYNNEISEKSEIFDDQFSVERPDGSNFTLKIRSTKLEDSAMYFCASSGTGQNSPLHFGNGTRLTVT.

This chain uses TRBV10-3 with TRBJ2-5, with 10 bases that match TRBD1. The germline V gene encodes CDR1 ENHRY and CDR2 SYGVKD. The CDR3 covers 13 residues. V lost 6 bases and J lost 4; bases outside the gene matches: 2. The CDR3 region is CAIRGQGTETQYF. CDR3 sequence (DNA): TGTGCCATCAGGGGACAGGGGACAGAGACCCAGTACTTC.

V and J are TRBV7-3 and TRBJ2-3; 13 bases match TRBD2. The CDR3 spans 13 residues. With V trimmed by 11 bases and J by 5 bases, 4 bases remained unmatched. Germline V gene sequence: CDR1 SGHTA, CDR2 FQGTGA. The DNA for the CDR3 is TGTGCCGGGAGACTAGCGGGGGGAGATACGCAGTATTTT. This gives the protein CAGRLAGGDTQYF.

The chain recombines TRBV10-2 with TRBJ2-7, with 11 nucleotides matching TRBD1. The V and J ends lost 1 base and 6 bases, in that order; junction bases with no gene match: 8. CDR1 and CDR2 (germline): WSHSY, SAAADI. This CDR3 is built from 16 residues. The CDR3 reads CASSEFGTGGRIEQYF. The CDR3 DNA is TGCGCCAGCAGTGAGTTTGGGACAGGGGGTCGAATCGAGCAGTACTTC.

The chain employs TRBV18 and TRBJ2-3; 8 bases fit TRBD2. V dropped 6 bases and J dropped 6; count of bases not matched to a gene: 14. Germline V lookup: CDR1 KGHSH, CDR2 LQKENI. This CDR3 spans 16 amino acids. This chain's CDR3 is CASSPGVAGLSDTQYF. CDR3 DNA: TGTGCCAGCTCTCCCGGGGTAGCGGGACTATCGGATACGCAGTATTTT. Full variable domain (missing parts from reference TRBV18 and TRBJ2-3): NAGVMQNPRHLVRRRGQEARLRCSPMKGHSHVYWYRQLPEEGLKFMVYLQKENIIDESGMPKERFSAEFPKEGPSILRIQQVVRGDSAAYFCASSPGVAGLSDTQYFGPGTRLTVL.

This chain joins TRBV29-1 and TRBJ2-2; the match to TRBD1 covers 8 bases. The V gene's germline CDR1 is SQVTM and CDR2 ANQGSEA. This CDR3 comprises 14 residues. V lost 5 bases and J lost 3; bases outside the gene matches: 5. Here the CDR3 reads CSVQGQVHTGELFF. The CDR3 DNA reads TGCAGCGTTCAGGGACAGGTTCACACCGGGGAGCTGTTTTTT.

This rearrangement joins TRBV7-3 to TRBJ1-1; no reliable D call. The germline CDR1 and CDR2 sequences are SGHTA and FQGTGA. This CDR3 contains 13 residues. Trimming shortened V by 4 bases and J by 2 bases, and 8 bases separated the two germline ends. CDR3 bases: TGTGCCAGCAGCTCCGGTCTTAACACTGAAGCTTTCTTT. Amino acid sequence: CASSSGLNTEAFF.

The chain recombines TRBV30 with TRBJ2-2, with D possibly TRBD1 on 5 matching bases. The V end was cut by 1 base, the J end by 6 bases, with 12 bases between. The germline CDR1 and CDR2 sequences are GTSNPN and SVGIG (reference sequence). This CDR3 comprises 14 residues. Written as DNA, the CDR3 is TGTGCCTGGAGTGCGATCCAGGGATCCGGGGAGCTGTTTTTT. Protein product: CAWSAIQGSGELFF.

This clone was detected a few times. The chain employs TRBV10-1 and TRBJ2-1; 11 bases are shared with TRBD2. J gave up 8 bases and V 2 bases, and 8 bases lay outside the gene matches. Germline assignment: CDR1 WNHNN and CDR2 SYGVQD (reference sequence). The CDR3 consists of 16 residues. The CDR3 reads CASSERLAGSFDEQFF. The CDR3 DNA is TGCGCCAGCAGTGAGAGACTAGCGGGATCTTTCGATGAGCAGTTCTTC.

The rearrangement joins TRBV14 to TRBJ2-7, with 8 nucleotides matching TRBD2. V was pared by 0 bases and J by 3 bases, with 10 bases of the junction left unmatched. The CDR3 is made up of 17 amino acids. The germline CDR1 and CDR2 sequences are SGHDN and FVKESK. The CDR3 here is CASSQERRTSGLYEQYF. Here the CDR3 DNA reads TGTGCCAGCAGCCAAGAAAGGCGAACTAGCGGTCTCTACGAGCAGTACTTC.

The rearrangement uses TRBV14 and TRBJ1-6; no firm D call. Germline loops: CDR1 SGHDN, CDR2 FVKESK. The CDR3 is 13 residues long. Trimming pared 5 bases from V and 10 bases from J, leaving 12 bases between. Here the CDR3 DNA reads TGTGCCAGCAGCACCGACGGCAGGTCACCCCTCCACTTT. The encoded protein is CASSTDGRSPLHF.

The genes are TRBV11-2 and TRBJ1-3; D might be TRBD1 (5 bases). The CDR3 is 14 amino acids. The germline V and J ends were trimmed by 1 base and 3 bases, with 7 bases remaining between them. Germline V CDR1 and CDR2: SGHAT, FQNNGV. CDR3 residues: CASSLGQIGNTIYF. The CDR3, as DNA: TGTGCCAGCAGCTTAGGACAGATTGGAAACACCATATATTTT. The full variable domain, in which reference TRBV11-2 and TRBJ1-3 provide the parts outside the CDR3, is EAGVAQSPRYKIIEKRQSVAFWCNPISGHATLYWYQQILGQGPKLLIQFQNNGVVDDSQLPKDRFSAERLKGVDSTLKIQPAKLEDSAVYLCASSLGQIGNTIYFGEGSWLTVV.

The V call is TRBV29-1, the J call TRBJ1-2; D is possibly TRBD1 (6 bases). The germline V gene has CDR1 SQVTM and CDR2 ANQGSEA. The V gene lost 6 bases and the J gene lost 5 bases, with 16 bases spanning the gap. The CDR3 is 13 residues long. The CDR3 spells CSVGEGVYYGYTF. Written as DNA, the CDR3 is TGCAGCGTGGGGGAGGGGGTTTATTATGGCTACACCTTC.

J is TRBJ1-1 and V is TRBV10-3, with D possibly being TRBD1 (5 bases). The CDR3 length is 14 residues. Trimming cost V 8 bases and J 0 bases, with 13 bases left between them. The germline V gene encodes CDR1 ENHRY and CDR2 SYGVKD. CDR3 coding DNA: TGTGCCATCCGCTCGACAGTCATGAACACTGAAGCTTTCTTT. Encoded protein: CAIRSTVMNTEAFF.

This sequence joins TRBV6-5 and TRBJ1-5, with D possibly TRBD1 on 5 matching bases. This CDR3 is built from 14 residues. Germline lookup yields CDR1 MNHEY and CDR2 SVGAGI. Trimming removed 8 bases at V and 6 bases at J, with 17 bases between. CDR3 region: CASGPVGGGQPQHF. The CDR3 bases are TGTGCCAGCGGTCCGGTGGGGGGGGGTCAGCCCCAGCATTTT.

The V gene is TRBV12-3 or TRBV12-4, the J gene TRBJ2-7; the D is unclear. V lost 3 bases, J lost 4 bases, and 7 bases lay in between. The CDR3 sequence is 12 residues long. CDR3 nucleotides: TGTGCCAGCAGTTTTGCGAGATACGAGCAGTACTTC. Its translation is CASSFARYEQYF.

This clone came up a few times. The V call is TRBV25-1, the J call TRBJ2-1, with 11 bases fitting TRBD2. Germline V lookup: CDR1 MGHDK, CDR2 SYGVNS. The CDR3 runs to 12 residues. The CDR3 here is CAAVAGGNEQFF. For the CDR3, the DNA is TGTGCTGCCGTAGCGGGAGGGAATGAGCAGTTCTTC.

The genes are TRBV29-1 and TRBJ2-3, with D unresolved. V was shortened by 8 bases and J by 0 bases, with 9 bases between the two germline ends. Germline V gene lookup returns CDR1 SQVTM and CDR2 ANQGSEA. The CDR3 runs 12 residues. The CDR3 DNA follows: TGCAGCACCTTAACTAGCACAGATACGCAGTATTTT. It specifies CSTLTSTDTQYF.

This chain joins TRBV5-1 and TRBJ2-3; 8 bases are a match to TRBD2. V was clipped by 6 bases and J by 4 bases; unmatched bases: 10. The CDR3 covers 15 residues. Germline CDR1 is SGHRS and CDR2 is YFSETQ. CDR3 sequence reads: CASTPTGTSPDTQYF. Written as DNA, the CDR3 is TGCGCCAGCACCCCAACCGGGACTAGTCCAGATACGCAGTATTTT.

On this clone itself: Compared with germline, one end of the junction differs, possibly owing to a read error. This chain uses TRBV7-7 with TRBJ2-5; D possibly corresponds to TRBD2 (6 bases). CDR3 length: 13 residues. Germline assignment: CDR1 SSHAT and CDR2 FNYEAQ (reference sequence). The CDR3 spells CASSSGLQETQYF. CDR3 DNA: TGTGCTAGCAGCTCGGGACTTCAAGAGACCCAGTACTTC.